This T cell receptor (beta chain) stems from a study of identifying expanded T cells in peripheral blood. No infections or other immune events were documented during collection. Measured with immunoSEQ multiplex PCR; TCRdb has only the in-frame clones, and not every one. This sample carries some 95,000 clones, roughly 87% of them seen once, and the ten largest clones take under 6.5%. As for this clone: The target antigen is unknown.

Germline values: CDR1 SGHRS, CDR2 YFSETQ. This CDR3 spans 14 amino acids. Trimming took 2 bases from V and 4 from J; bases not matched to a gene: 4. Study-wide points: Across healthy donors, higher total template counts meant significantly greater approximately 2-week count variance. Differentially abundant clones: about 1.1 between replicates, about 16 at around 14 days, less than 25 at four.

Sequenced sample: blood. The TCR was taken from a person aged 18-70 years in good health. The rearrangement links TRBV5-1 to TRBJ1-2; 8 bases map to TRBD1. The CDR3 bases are TGCGCCAGCAGCTTAGGACAGGGCGCCTATGGCTACACCTTC. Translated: CASSLGQGAYGYTF.